Presented here are 17 T cell receptor beta chains from one specimen sequenced in a study of blood T cell repertoires in COVID-19. The table came from immunoSEQ multiplex PCR; TCRdb's copy has only in-frame clones and leaves some out. Among 200,000 or so clones, 88% were seen once, and the ten largest hold about 4%. The sequenced material came from PBMCs or T cells enriched from blood (not recorded which). These receptors were obtained from a woman in her twenties or thirties who had been exposed to COVID-19.

The sample holds one count of this clone. The V call is TRBV20-1, the J call TRBJ1-5, with a weak D call TRBD1 (5 bases). The ends were cut back, 3 bases at V and 2 bases at J, with 8 bases in the middle. Germline V lookup: CDR1 DFQATT, CDR2 SNEGSKA (reference sequence). The CDR3 consists of 13 residues. CDR3 DNA sequence: TGCAGTGCTAGTCAAGGGGGCAATCAGCCCCAGCATTTT. Protein: CSASQGGNQPQHF.

A note on this clone: The sample carries other DNA sequences with the same CDR3. The chain employs TRBV10-3 and TRBJ2-7, with TRBD2 matching 12 bases. CDR1 and CDR2 from the germline V gene are ENHRY and SYGVKD. CDR3 length: 14 amino acids. V was pared by 4 bases and J by 4 bases, with 2 bases of the junction left unmatched. As DNA, the CDR3 is TGTGCCATCAGTGTGACTAGCGGGAGTTACGAGCAGTACTTC. This encodes CAISVTSGSYEQYF.

The chain combines TRBV5-1 with TRBJ2-7; D not certain. Germline V gene data show CDR1 as SGHRS and CDR2 as YFSETQ. CDR3 length: 11 residues. The V end lost 0 bases, the J end lost 6 bases, and 4 bases lay between the germline ends. The CDR3 reads CASSLGLEQYF. CDR3 nucleotides: TGCGCCAGCAGCTTGGGACTCGAGCAGTACTTC.

This chain joins TRBV18 and TRBJ1-1; 8 nucleotides agree with TRBD1. Looked up from germline, CDR1 is KGHSH and CDR2 is LQKENI. CDR3 length equals 15 residues. Trimming at V came to 2 bases and at J to 6 bases, leaving 8 bases not matched to a gene. The CDR3 nucleotides are TGTGCCAGCTCACCAAAAGCAGGGGGCGCGGCTGAAGCTTTCTTT. This encodes CASSPKAGGAAEAFF.

The rearrangement uses TRBV5-1 and TRBJ2-2; possible D gene TRBD1, 5 bases. The ends were cut back, 1 base at V and 1 base at J, with 8 bases in the middle. This CDR3 has 15 amino acids. Per the germline V gene, CDR1 is SGHRS and CDR2 is YFSETQ. In DNA, the CDR3 is TGCGCCAGCAGCTTGAGACAGCAGAACACCGGGGAGCTGTTTTTT. Protein sequence: CASSLRQQNTGELFF.

This clone has only one observation. This chain joins TRBV6-5 and TRBJ1-4; possibly TRBD1 for D (5 bases). V was shortened by 10 bases and J by 8 bases, with 14 bases between the two germline ends. There are 12 residues in the CDR3. Per germline, CDR1 MNHEY and CDR2 SVGAGI. The CDR3 sequence is CATRAEGEKLFF. The CDR3 DNA sequence: TGTGCCACCAGGGCAGAGGGAGAAAAACTGTTTTTT.

The chain employs TRBV15 and TRBJ2-3; TRBD2 matches 12 bases. Germline CDR1 reads LNHNV; CDR2 reads YYDKDF (reference sequence). The CDR3 has 17 amino acids. V dropped 0 bases and J dropped 4; count of bases not matched to a gene: 5. The CDR3 is CATSRELAGGISDTQYF. DNA of the CDR3: TGTGCCACCAGCAGAGAGCTAGCGGGAGGGATTTCAGATACGCAGTATTTT.

J is TRBJ2-7 and V is TRBV7-2; D is ambiguous. The CDR3 is 13 residues long. Germline V gene data show CDR1 as SGHTA and CDR2 as FQGNSA. The ends were cut back, 5 bases at V and 2 bases at J, with 10 bases in the middle. CDR3 region: CASSPFVAYEQYF. The CDR3 nucleotides read TGTGCCAGCAGCCCCTTCGTAGCCTACGAGCAGTACTTC. Filled out from reference TRBV7-2 and TRBJ2-7, the complete variable domain reads GAGVSQSPSNKVTEKGKDVELRCDPISGHTALYWYRQSLGQGLEFLIYFQGNSAPDKSGLPSDRFSAERTGGSVSTLTIQRTQQEDSAVYLCASSPFVAYEQYFGPGTRLTVT.

V gene TRBV12-3 or TRBV12-4 combines with J gene TRBJ2-1; 8 bases are a match to TRBD2. The CDR3 consists of 13 residues. The V and J ends lost 6 bases and 7 bases, in that order; junction bases with no gene match: 5. The CDR3 DNA reads TGTGCCAGCAGCCCGAGCGGGAGTAATGAGCAGTTCTTC. Its translation is CASSPSGSNEQFF.

The table lists this clone with a few counts. J is TRBJ2-1 and V is TRBV5-1, with TRBD1 matching 10 bases. Losses at the gene ends were 2 bases for V and 8 bases for J; bases not matched to a gene: 7. The CDR3 loop spans 15 amino acids. CDR1 SGHRS and CDR2 YFSETQ come from the germline V gene. The CDR3 region has the DNA TGCGCCAGCAGCTTCCTGACAGGGGGCAACTATGAGCAGTTCTTC. Its translation: CASSFLTGGNYEQFF.

This sequence joins TRBV19 and TRBJ1-1; 7 positions match TRBD1. CDR1 is LNHDA and CDR2 is SQIVND in the germline V gene (reference sequence). V gave up 4 bases and J gave up 2 bases; unmatched junction bases: 4. The CDR3 sequence is 14 residues long. CDR3 sequence (DNA): TGTGCCAGTAGTAAGACAGGGCTAAACACTGAAGCTTTCTTT. Its protein is CASSKTGLNTEAFF.

Details on this clone: In the same sample, other DNA sequences code for this CDR3. This rearrangement joins TRBV19 to TRBJ1-5; 9 nucleotides agree with TRBD1. Germline V gene lookup returns CDR1 LNHDA and CDR2 SQIVND (reference sequence). J lost 5 bases, V lost 3 bases, and 2 bases had no gene match. This CDR3 region has 14 residues. CDR3 nucleotides: TGTGCCAGTAGTATCTGGACAGGGGATCAGCCCCAGCATTTT. It translates to CASSIWTGDQPQHF.

The chain carries TRBV7-2 and TRBJ2-6; no clear D. Germline lookup yields CDR1 SGHTA and CDR2 FQGNSA. Trimming cost V 2 bases and J 4 bases, with 9 bases left between them. CDR3 length equals 15 residues. CDR3 region: CASSLRASGANVLTF. The CDR3 coding sequence is TGTGCCAGCAGCTTAAGAGCATCCGGGGCCAACGTCCTGACTTTC.

The chain couples TRBV15 to TRBJ2-2; 7 positions match TRBD2. The junction had 11 bases not matched to a gene; V was cut back by 5 bases and J by 5 bases. The CDR3 is 16 residues long. Per germline, CDR1 LNHNV and CDR2 YYDKDF (reference sequence). CDR3: CATSLGLGAGTGELFF. CDR3 DNA: TGTGCCACCAGCCTTGGACTAGGGGCGGGGACCGGGGAGCTGTTTTTT.

This rearrangement joins TRBV6-1 to TRBJ2-5, with a possible D match to TRBD2 (6 bases). With 1 base removed from V and 5 bases from J, the gap between germline ends came to 17 bases. Looked up from germline, CDR1 is MNHNS and CDR2 is SASEGT. CDR3 length: 16 amino acids. CDR3 region: CASSEGGTGPWETQYF. The CDR3 DNA sequence: TGTGCCAGCAGTGAAGGAGGGACTGGTCCGTGGGAGACCCAGTACTTC.

V usage is TRBV15 and J usage is TRBJ1-1; TRBD1 might be the D (5 bases). The CDR3 loop spans 12 amino acids. V lost 2 bases and J 4 bases, leaving 5 bases between the germline ends. Germline assignment: CDR1 LNHNV and CDR2 YYDKDF (reference sequence). CDR3 region: CATSRRGTEAFF. In DNA form, the CDR3 reads TGTGCCACCAGCAGAAGGGGCACTGAAGCTTTCTTT.

The rearrangement links TRBV5-1 to TRBJ2-2; the D is unclear. Trimming removed 2 bases from V and 0 bases from J, with 17 bases in between. CDR1 is SGHRS, CDR2 YFSETQ, per germline. The CDR3 has 18 amino acids. The CDR3 coding sequence is TGCGCCAGCAGCTTCACCGACCCGGGTCGAGCGAACACCGGGGAGCTGTTTTTT. It is translated as CASSFTDPGRANTGELFF.